These 2 T cell receptor beta chains came from one sample sequenced in a study of cytomegalovirus exposure and HLA in healthy donors. PCR employed 60 Vbeta and 13 Jbeta primers. Here immunoSEQ multiplex PCR was the method, and the copy in TCRdb shows in-frame clones only, minus some. This table has about 140,000 clones, almost 85% appearing once. The sample consisted of PBMCs. All receptors come from a man between 18 and 29 years old in good health and CMV-seropositive.

The rearrangement uses TRBV15 and TRBJ2-7; D not resolved. In germline, CDR1 is LNHNV, CDR2 YYDKDF (reference sequence). Trimming removed 0 bases from V and 2 bases from J, with 11 bases in between. This CDR3 contains 15 residues. The CDR3 reads CATSRERSATYEQYF. CDR3 bases: TGTGCCACCAGCAGAGAGCGGAGCGCGACCTACGAGCAGTACTTC.

The rearrangement links TRBV5-1 to TRBJ1-1; D gene uncertain. This CDR3 is 13 amino acids long. The V and J ends lost 0 bases and 2 bases respectively, with 5 bases between them. CDR1 SGHRS and CDR2 YFSETQ come from the germline V gene. The CDR3 loop is CASSLAVNTEAFF. CDR3 nucleotide sequence: TGCGCCAGCAGCTTGGCAGTTAACACTGAAGCTTTCTTT. Using reference TRBV5-1 and TRBJ1-1 for the parts outside the CDR3, the full variable domain is KAGVTQTPRYLIKTRGQQVTLSCSPISGHRSVSWYQQTPGQGLQFLFEYFSETQRNKGNFPGRFSGRQFSNSRSEMNVSTLELGDSALYLCASSLAVNTEAFFGQGTRLTVV.